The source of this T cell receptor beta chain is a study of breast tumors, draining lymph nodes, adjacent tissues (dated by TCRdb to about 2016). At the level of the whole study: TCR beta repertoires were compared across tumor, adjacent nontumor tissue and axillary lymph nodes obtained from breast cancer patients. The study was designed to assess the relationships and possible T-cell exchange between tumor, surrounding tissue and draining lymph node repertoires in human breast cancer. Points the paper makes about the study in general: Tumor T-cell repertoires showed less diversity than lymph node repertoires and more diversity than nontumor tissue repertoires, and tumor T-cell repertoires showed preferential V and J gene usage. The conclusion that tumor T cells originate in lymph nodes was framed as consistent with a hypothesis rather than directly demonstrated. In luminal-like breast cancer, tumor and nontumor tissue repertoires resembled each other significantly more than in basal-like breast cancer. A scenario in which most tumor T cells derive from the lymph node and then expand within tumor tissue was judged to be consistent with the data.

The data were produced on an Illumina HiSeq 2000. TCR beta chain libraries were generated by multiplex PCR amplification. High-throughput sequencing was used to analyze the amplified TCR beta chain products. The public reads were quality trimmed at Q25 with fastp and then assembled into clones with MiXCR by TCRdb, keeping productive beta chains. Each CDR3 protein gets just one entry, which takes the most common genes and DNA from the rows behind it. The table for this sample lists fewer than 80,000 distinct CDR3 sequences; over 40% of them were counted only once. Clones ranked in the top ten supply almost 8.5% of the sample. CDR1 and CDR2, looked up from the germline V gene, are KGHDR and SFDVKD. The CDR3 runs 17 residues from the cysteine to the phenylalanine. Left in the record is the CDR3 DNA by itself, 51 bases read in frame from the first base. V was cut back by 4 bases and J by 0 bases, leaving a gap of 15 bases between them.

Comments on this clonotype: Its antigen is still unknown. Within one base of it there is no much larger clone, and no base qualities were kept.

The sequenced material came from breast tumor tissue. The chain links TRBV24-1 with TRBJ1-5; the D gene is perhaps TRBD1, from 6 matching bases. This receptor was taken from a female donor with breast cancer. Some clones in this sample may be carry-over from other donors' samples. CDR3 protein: CATSEIGGHHSNQPQHF. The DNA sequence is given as TGTGCCACCAGTGAGATAGGGGGACATCATAGCAATCAGCCCCAGCATTTT.